This T cell receptor (beta chain) was recorded in a study of blood T cells in healthy people across ages. Germline V lookup: CDR1 MNHEY, CDR2 SVGAGI. There are 15 residues in the CDR3. A second PCR of about 6 to 12 cycles used a sample-barcoded 5' primer and a J-beta primer mix. TCRdb reprocessed the 5' RACE reads with MiXCR, giving one entry per CDR3 protein. The data hold about a million distinct CDR3 sequences, with approximately 38% observed a single time. The rearrangement joins TRBV6-5 to TRBJ2-1; D possibly corresponds to TRBD1 (6 bases). Near its end, the DNA agrees better with TRBJ2-7, so the J call may be wrong. The sequencing input was blood. The clonotype comes from a man younger than 35 in good health. CDR3 DNA: TGTGCCAGCAGTTTAACTCCGGGACACTACAATGAGCAGTACTTC. It specifies CASSLTPGHYNEQYF.